Listed below are T cell receptor beta chains from one sample, sequenced in a study of patients and donors after allogeneic stem cell transplantation. TCRdb called the RT-PCR reads again in MiXCR, with one record for every CDR3 protein. The sample records about 960,000 distinct CDR3 sequences, more than 15% being singletons. Source material: blood, either unsorted or a sorted T cell fraction (not recorded which). These receptors were collected from a human donor who was either an allogeneic HSCT recipient or a stem cell or donor lymphocyte infusion donor (not recorded which). It is not recorded whose cells these are; they may come from a transplant donor. Both conserved end residues are part of each CDR3. The D gene is left open where the match is weak. Expanded clones get a size class; other rows say once, few or many, or leave the size out.

clone_size,v_call,j_call,d_call,cdr3_nt,cdr3_aa
few,TRBV25-1,TRBJ1-1,NA,TGTGCCAGCAGTGTCCTTAGAAAGGGGGACACTGAAGCTTTCTTT,CASSVLRKGDTEAFF
NA,TRBV4-3,TRBJ2-1,TRBD2,TGCGCCAGCAGCCAAGATCAGACTAGCGGGGGCCGAAGCTCCTACAATGAGCAGTTCTTC,CASSQDQTSGGRSSYNEQFF
NA,TRBV27,TRBJ2-5,NA,TGTGCCAGCAGTCTGCTAGCCGAAATCCAAGAGACCCAGTACTTC,CASSLLAEIQETQYF
many,TRBV29-1,TRBJ2-2,NA,TGCAGCGCCTCCAGCGGAACCGGGGAGCTGTTTTTT,CSASSGTGELFF
NA,TRBV7-2,TRBJ1-1,NA,TGTGCCAGCAGCTTAGGCTCGGGGGGGAATAGTGGAGCTTTCTTT,CASSLGSGGNSGAFF
many,TRBV12-3/TRBV12-4,TRBJ2-3,TRBD1,TGTGCCAGCAGATTACAGGGGTTAGGCACAGATACGCAGTATTTT,CASRLQGLGTDTQYF
NA,TRBV7-2,TRBJ1-1,NA,TGTGCCAGCAGCTTAGAAAGGGTGGGCACTGAAGCTTTCTTT,CASSLERVGTEAFF
NA,TRBV9,TRBJ1-1,NA,TGTGCCAGCAGCGTAGGGACAGCCGCGATGAACACTGAAGCTTTCTTT,CASSVGTAAMNTEAFF
few,TRBV25-1,TRBJ1-4,NA,TGTGCCAGCAGTGAAAGTCTCCCAACTAATGAAAAACTGTTTTTT,CASSESLPTNEKLFF
many,TRBV7-2,TRBJ2-7,NA,TGTGCCAGCAGCCACCTAGGGATTTACGAGCAGTACTTC,CASSHLGIYEQYF
NA,TRBV12-3/TRBV12-4,TRBJ2-5,TRBD2,TGTGCCAGCAGTTTTGCGGGAGTGGAAGAGACCCAGTACTTC,CASSFAGVEETQYF
NA,TRBV11-2,TRBJ2-1,NA,TGTGCCAGCAGCTTAGTCCGGAGCCGGGTCAATGAGCAGTTCTTC,CASSLVRSRVNEQFF
few,TRBV29-1,TRBJ2-7,NA,TGCAGCTTCAAGACGAGCCCCTACGAGCAGTACTTC,CSFKTSPYEQYF
NA,TRBV12-3/TRBV12-4,TRBJ2-1,NA,TGTGCCAGCACTTCCTCTACGGGGAGGGAGCAGTTCTTC,CASTSSTGREQFF
NA,TRBV5-1,TRBJ2-3,NA,TGCGCCAGCAGGACATCACGCAACACAGATACGCAGTATTTT,CASRTSRNTDTQYF
many,TRBV5-1,TRBJ1-1,NA,TGCGCCAGCAGCTTCCAGCCACCAGACACTGAAGCTTTCTTT,CASSFQPPDTEAFF
NA,TRBV5-6,TRBJ2-7,TRBD2,TGTGCCAGCAGCTTTCTACTAGCGGGAGGGCCGTACGAGCAGTACTTC,CASSFLLAGGPYEQYF
NA,TRBV3-1,TRBJ2-2,NA,TGTGCCAGCAGGCAACCGAGCGGACTGCAGAACACCGGGGAGCTGTTTTTT,CASRQPSGLQNTGELFF
NA,TRBV12-5,TRBJ2-5,NA,TGTGCTAGTGGCCTCGGGGACCAAGAGACCCAGTACTTC,CASGLGDQETQYF
NA,TRBV11-3,TRBJ1-1,NA,TGTGCCAGCAGCTTAGACCGACAGAAGAACACTGAAGCTTTCTTT,CASSLDRQKNTEAFF
few,TRBV20-1,TRBJ1-2,TRBD1,TGCAGTGCTAGAGATCTCTGGAGACAGGGAAACTATGGCTACACCTTC,CSARDLWRQGNYGYTF
few,TRBV11-2,TRBJ1-1,NA,TGTGCCAGCAGCCTGACTGAGGAAGCTTTCTTT,CASSLTEEAFF